This TCR beta chain was sequenced in a study of cytomegalovirus exposure and HLA in healthy donors. Overall study: The same platform as the approximately 670 first-cohort repertoires was used for the 90 to 150 validation repertoires, a later analysis reported.

Some clones are missing from TCRdb's copy, which holds only in-frame ones; the method was immunoSEQ multiplex PCR. The sample shows about 74,000 clones, 85% to 95% of them seen only once. The CDR3 is made up of 16 amino acids. CDR1 is MGHRA, CDR2 YSYEKL, per germline. V gave up 3 bases and J gave up 3 bases; unmatched junction bases: 4. Sequences were obtained from PBMCs. The V and J genes are TRBV4-1 and TRBJ2-1; 11 bases align to TRBD2. The sequence derives from a man aged 18 to 29 in good health and CMV-seropositive. The CDR3 loop is CASSHAGTSGYNEQFF. In DNA form, the CDR3 reads TGCGCCAGCAGCCACGCCGGGACTAGCGGCTACAATGAGCAGTTCTTC.